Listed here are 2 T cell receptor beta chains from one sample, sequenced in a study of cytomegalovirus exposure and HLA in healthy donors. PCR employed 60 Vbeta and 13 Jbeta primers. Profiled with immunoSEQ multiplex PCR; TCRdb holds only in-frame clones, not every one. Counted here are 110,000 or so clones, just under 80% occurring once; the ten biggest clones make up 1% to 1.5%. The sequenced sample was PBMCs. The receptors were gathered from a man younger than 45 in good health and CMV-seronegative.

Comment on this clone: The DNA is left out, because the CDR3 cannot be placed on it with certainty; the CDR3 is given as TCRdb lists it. CDR3 protein: CASSWGQGADGNTF. The chain has TRBV7-2 and TRBJ1-2; the D call of TRBD1 is as the table states it, not checked on the DNA. Termini included, the CDR3 measures 14 amino acids. In germline, CDR1 is SGHTA, CDR2 FQGNSA.

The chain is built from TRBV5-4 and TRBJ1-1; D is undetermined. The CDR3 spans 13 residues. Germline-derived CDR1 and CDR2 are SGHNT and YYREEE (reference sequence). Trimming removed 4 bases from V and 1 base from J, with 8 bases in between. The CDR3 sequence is CASSPSWNTEAFF. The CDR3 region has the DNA TGTGCCAGCAGCCCCTCCTGGAACACTGAAGCTTTCTTT.